These 7 T cell receptor beta chains came from one sample sequenced in a study of blood T cell repertoires in COVID-19. Sequencing was performed with immunoSEQ multiplex PCR; in TCRdb, only in-frame clones are kept and a portion is missing. The sample contains a few hundred thousand clones, more than 70% of which appear only once. Sequences were obtained from peripheral blood. These TCRs come from a woman between 50 and 59 years old with acute or convalescent COVID-19.

The chain combines TRBV7-6 with TRBJ2-1; D gene unclear. Germline CDR1 and CDR2: SGHVS and FNYEAQ. V gave up 1 base and J gave up 2 bases, with 9 bases separating them. This CDR3 spans 15 amino acids. The CDR3 spells CASSLVGRTYNEQFF. CDR3 nucleotide sequence: TGTGCCAGCAGCTTAGTAGGCAGGACCTACAATGAGCAGTTCTTC.

The chain recombines TRBV24-1 with TRBJ2-7; 7 nucleotides agree with TRBD2. The CDR3 extends over 20 amino acids. The germline V gene encodes CDR1 KGHDR and CDR2 SFDVKD. Trimming removed 3 bases from V and 5 bases from J; junction bases left unmatched: 24. The CDR3 DNA sequence: TGTGCCACCAGTGATGCGATGGTAGCGGGTAACCTCATAATAAACCACGAGCAGTACTTC. This codes for CATSDAMVAGNLIINHEQYF.

This rearrangement joins TRBV7-3 to TRBJ2-3; 13 bases align to TRBD2. The V segment lost 4 bases and the J segment 2 bases; nucleotides outside the gene matches: 3. This CDR3 comprises 16 residues. The germline CDR1 and CDR2 sequences are SGHTA and FQGTGA. CDR3: CASSWGTSGTTDTQYF. The CDR3 coding sequence is TGTGCCAGCAGCTGGGGGACTAGCGGGACCACAGATACGCAGTATTTT.

The chain has TRBV29-1 and TRBJ1-1; tentative D call: TRBD1 (6 bases). The CDR3 totals 13 residues. V lost 6 bases, J lost 3 bases, and 14 bases lay in between. Germline V lookup: CDR1 SQVTM, CDR2 ANQGSEA. Here the CDR3 reads CSVGGGGHTEAFF. CDR3 in DNA: TGCAGCGTGGGGGGAGGGGGACACACTGAAGCTTTCTTT.

The rearrangement links TRBV4-2 to TRBJ2-3, with D tentatively TRBD2 (6 bases). There are 16 residues in the CDR3. CDR1 is LGHNA and CDR2 is YNFKEQ in the germline V gene. With 4 bases removed from V and 6 bases from J, the gap between germline ends came to 20 bases. Here the CDR3 DNA reads TGTGCCAGCAGCCCCCGGGGAGGCGGTTTGGGGGATACGCAGTATTTT. Translated: CASSPRGGGLGDTQYF.

A remark on this clone: The junction departs from the called germline gene at one end, perhaps through a read error. The V call is TRBV18, the J call TRBJ2-7; 9 nucleotides align to TRBD1. There are 14 residues in the CDR3. CDR1 is KGHSH and CDR2 is LQKENI in the germline V gene. CDR3 protein: CASTPRTGENEQYF. In DNA, the CDR3 is TGTGCCAGCACACCGCGGACAGGGGAGAACGAGCAGTACTTC.

This clone was detected once. The chain links TRBV5-4 to TRBJ1-2; 7 nucleotides agree with TRBD1. The length of the CDR3 is 14 residues. Losses at the gene ends were 3 bases for V and 5 bases for J; bases not matched to a gene: 7. The germline gives CDR1 SGHNT, CDR2 YYREEE (reference sequence). For the CDR3, the DNA is TGTGCCAGCAGCTCGGGGACAGATGGATATGGCTACACCTTC. This codes for CASSSGTDGYGYTF.